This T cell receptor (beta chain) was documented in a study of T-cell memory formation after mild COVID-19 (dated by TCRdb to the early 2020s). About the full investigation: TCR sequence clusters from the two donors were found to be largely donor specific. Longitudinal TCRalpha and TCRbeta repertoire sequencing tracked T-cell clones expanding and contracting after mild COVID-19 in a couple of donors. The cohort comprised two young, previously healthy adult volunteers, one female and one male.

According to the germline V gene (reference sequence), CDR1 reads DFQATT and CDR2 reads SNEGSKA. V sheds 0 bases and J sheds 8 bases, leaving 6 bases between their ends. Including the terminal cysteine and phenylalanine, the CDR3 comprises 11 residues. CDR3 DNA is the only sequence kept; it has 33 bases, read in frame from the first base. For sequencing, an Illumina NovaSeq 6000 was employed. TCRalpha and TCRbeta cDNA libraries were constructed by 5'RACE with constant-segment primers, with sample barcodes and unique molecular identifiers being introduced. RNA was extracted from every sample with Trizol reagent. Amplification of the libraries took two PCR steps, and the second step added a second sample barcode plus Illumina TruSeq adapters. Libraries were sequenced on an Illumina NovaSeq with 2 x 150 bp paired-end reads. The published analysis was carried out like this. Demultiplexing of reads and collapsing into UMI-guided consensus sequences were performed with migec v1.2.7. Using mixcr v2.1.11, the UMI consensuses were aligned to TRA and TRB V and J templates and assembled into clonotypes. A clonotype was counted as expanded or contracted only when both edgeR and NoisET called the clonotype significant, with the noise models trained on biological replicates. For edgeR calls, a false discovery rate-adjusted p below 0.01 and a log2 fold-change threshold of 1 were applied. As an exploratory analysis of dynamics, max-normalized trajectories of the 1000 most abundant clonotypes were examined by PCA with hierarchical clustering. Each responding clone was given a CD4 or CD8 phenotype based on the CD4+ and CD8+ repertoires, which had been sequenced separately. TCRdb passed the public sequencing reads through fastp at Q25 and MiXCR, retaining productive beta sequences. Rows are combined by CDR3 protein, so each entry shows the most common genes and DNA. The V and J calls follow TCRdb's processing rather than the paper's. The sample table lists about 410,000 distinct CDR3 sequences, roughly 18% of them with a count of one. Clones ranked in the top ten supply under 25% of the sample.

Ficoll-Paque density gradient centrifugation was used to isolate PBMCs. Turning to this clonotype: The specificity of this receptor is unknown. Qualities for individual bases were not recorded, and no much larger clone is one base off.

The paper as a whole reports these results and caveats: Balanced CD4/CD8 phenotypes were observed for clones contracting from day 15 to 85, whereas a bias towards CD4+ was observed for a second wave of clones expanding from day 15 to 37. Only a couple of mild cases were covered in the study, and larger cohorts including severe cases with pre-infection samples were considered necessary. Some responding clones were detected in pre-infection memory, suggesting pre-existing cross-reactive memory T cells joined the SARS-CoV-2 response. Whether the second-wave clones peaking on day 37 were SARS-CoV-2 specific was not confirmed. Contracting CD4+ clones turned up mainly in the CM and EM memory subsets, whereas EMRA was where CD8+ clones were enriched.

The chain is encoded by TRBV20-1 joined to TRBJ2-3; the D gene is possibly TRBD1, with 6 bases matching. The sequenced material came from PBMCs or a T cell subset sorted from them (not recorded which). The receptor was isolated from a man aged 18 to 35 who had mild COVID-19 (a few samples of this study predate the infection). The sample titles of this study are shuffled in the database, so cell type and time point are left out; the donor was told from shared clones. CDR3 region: CSAREGGTQYF. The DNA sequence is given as TGCAGTGCTAGAGAAGGGGGTACGCAGTATTTT.